The T cell receptor beta chain described here comes from a study of blood T cell repertoires in COVID-19. Across the whole study: Specimens from acute and convalescent COVID-19 originated in the United States, Italy and Spain.

The V end was cut by 2 bases, the J end by 5 bases, with 10 bases between. This CDR3 contains 14 residues. Germline CDR1 MNHEY, CDR2 SMNVEV (reference sequence). As handled by the study authors: Estimates of nucleated cell counts were drawn from the amplification of reference gene primers. Generated by immunoSEQ multiplex PCR, the TCRdb table keeps only in-frame clones and is missing some. V and J calls and clone size are those listed in that table; D and trimming were worked out from the DNA. The sample contains 200,000 or so clones, roughly four fifths of which appear only once. Sequenced: peripheral blood. This clonotype originated in a woman aged 25 to 39 with acute or convalescent COVID-19. The rearrangement links TRBV27 to TRBJ2-1, with D possibly being TRBD1 (6 bases). CDR3 nucleotide sequence: TGTGCCAGCAGTTTAGATAGGGGGAACAATGAGCAGTTCTTC. Translation gives CASSLDRGNNEQFF.